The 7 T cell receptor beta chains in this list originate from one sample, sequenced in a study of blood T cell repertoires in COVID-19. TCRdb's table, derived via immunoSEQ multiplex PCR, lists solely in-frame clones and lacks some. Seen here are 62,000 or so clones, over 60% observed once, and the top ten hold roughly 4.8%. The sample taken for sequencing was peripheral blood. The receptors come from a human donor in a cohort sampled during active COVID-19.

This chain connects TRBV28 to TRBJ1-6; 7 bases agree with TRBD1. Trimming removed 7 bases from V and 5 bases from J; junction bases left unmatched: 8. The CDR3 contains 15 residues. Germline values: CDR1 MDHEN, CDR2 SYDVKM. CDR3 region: CASNPTGTDNSPLHF. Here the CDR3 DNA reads TGTGCCAGCAACCCTACCGGGACAGATAATTCACCCCTCCACTTT.

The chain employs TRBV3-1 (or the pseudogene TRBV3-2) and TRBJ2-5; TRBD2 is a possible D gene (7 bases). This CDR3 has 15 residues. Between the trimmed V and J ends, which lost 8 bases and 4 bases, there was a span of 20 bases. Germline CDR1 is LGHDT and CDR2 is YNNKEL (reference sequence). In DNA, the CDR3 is TGTGCCAGCCAAGGCAACCATGCGGGGGCAGAGACCCAGTACTTC. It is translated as CASQGNHAGAETQYF.

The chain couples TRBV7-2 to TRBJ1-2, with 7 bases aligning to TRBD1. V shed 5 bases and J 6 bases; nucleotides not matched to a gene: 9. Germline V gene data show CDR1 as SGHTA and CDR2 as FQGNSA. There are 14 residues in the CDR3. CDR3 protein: CASSPVRQGHGYTF. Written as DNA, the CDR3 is TGTGCCAGCAGCCCGGTGCGACAGGGTCATGGCTACACCTTC.

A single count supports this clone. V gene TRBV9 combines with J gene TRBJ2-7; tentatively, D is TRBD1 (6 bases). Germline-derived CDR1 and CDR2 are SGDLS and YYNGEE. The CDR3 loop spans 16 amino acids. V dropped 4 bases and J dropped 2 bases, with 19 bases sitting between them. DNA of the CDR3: TGTGCCAGCAGCCCCAAAGGGCAGGGGAACCCCTACGAGCAGTACTTC. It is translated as CASSPKGQGNPYEQYF.

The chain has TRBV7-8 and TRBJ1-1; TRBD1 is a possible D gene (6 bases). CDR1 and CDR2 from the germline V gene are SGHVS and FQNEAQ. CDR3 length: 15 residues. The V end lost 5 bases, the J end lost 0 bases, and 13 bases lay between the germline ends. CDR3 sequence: CASSPDTGMNTEAFF. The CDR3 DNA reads TGTGCCAGCAGCCCTGACACAGGGATGAACACTGAAGCTTTCTTT.

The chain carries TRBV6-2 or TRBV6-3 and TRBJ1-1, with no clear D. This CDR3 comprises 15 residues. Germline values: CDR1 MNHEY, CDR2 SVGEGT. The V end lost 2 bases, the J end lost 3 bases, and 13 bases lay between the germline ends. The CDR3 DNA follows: TGTGCCAGCAGTTACGGCGGGCTGGGAGACACTGAAGCTTTCTTT. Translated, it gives CASSYGGLGDTEAFF.

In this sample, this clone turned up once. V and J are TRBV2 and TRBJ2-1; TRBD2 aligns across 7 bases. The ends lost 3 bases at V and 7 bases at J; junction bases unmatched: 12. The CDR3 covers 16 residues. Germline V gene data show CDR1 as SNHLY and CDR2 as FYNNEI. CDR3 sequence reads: CASSDLAGREVNEQFF. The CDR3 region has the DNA TGTGCCAGCAGTGACCTGGCAGGGAGGGAAGTTAATGAGCAGTTCTTC.